This TCR beta chain was profiled in a study of blood T cell repertoires in COVID-19 (dated by TCRdb to about 2020). Broadly, across the study: The collaborator samples originated in the United States, Italy and Spain and spanned the acute and convalescent phases of COVID-19. The sample metadata nearly always contained a de-identified subject ID, COVID-19 status, age in years and sex. The material from the prospective study consisted of cDNA or gDNA derived from T cells, B-cell-depleted T cells, or PBMCs. HLA class I and class II types, where available, came from metadata supplied by the sample provider rather than from assay-based typing. The repertoires were released in a freely available public database intended as a resource for research on the immune response to SARS-CoV-2. The dataset comprised deeply sampled blood TCRbeta repertoires from subjects exposed to, actively infected with, or recovered from COVID-19. Samples were obtained from the ongoing ImmuneRACE study (first 160 participants) and from some 1,200 subjects provided by 6 global collaborators.

What the research found in general, with its limitations: Clinical and demographic metadata were provided uncurated, with the amount varying by source and participant.

Enrolling through a virtual design, the prospective study's participants ranged in age from about 18 to 100 years and lived across about two dozen United States geographic areas. In the prospective study, participants were assigned to cohorts based on the clinical history participants reported in a screening survey and a study questionnaire. ImmuneRACE Cohort 3 recovered participants were defined by two consecutive negative NP/OP PCR tests, healthcare professional clearance, or symptom resolution. Mobile phlebotomists in the prospective study collected whole blood, serum and a nasopharyngeal or oropharyngeal swab from every participant. Additional blood draws and questionnaires over an approximately 2-month period could optionally be provided by prospective study participants. Before DNA extraction, blood samples from the prospective study were shipped at room temperature or frozen. V lost 3 bases and J lost 0 bases, and the count of bases not matched to a germline gene is 4. The CDR3, cysteine through phenylalanine, is 17 amino acids long. Only the CDR3 DNA stays, 51 bases, in frame from base 1. In the germline V gene, CDR1 corresponds to LGHNA and CDR2 to YNFKEQ.

With regard to this clone: Its antigen remains unidentified. Nothing much larger sits one base from this clone, and base qualities are not available.

The immunoSEQ Assay, a bias-controlled multiplex PCR, was used to amplify TCRbeta CDR3 regions from genomic DNA. In the authors' own workflow: Nucleated cell counts per sample were estimated from amplification of reference gene primers within the assay. To quantify the absolute abundance of each unique TCRbeta CDR3 rearrangement, sequence reads were collapsed and filtered. Productive Simpson clonality was computed per sample as the square root of Simpson's diversity index over productive rearrangements. TCRdb limited this immuneACCESS table to in-frame rearrangements with V and J called. A share of clones is missing; checked studies link under half to unresolved V genes, and the rest is unexplained. Clone size and the V and J calls come from that table; the DNA yielded D and trimming. The sample table lists 280,000 or so clones, 80% to 90% of them with a count of one. The ten top clones hold around 2.1% of the sample.

The specimen sequenced was PBMCs or T cells enriched from blood (not recorded which). The rearrangement joined TRBV4-2 to TRBJ1-6, and 8 junction bases match TRBD1. This TCR derives from a young man who had recovered from COVID-19. The CDR3 protein: CASSHPGGGSYNSPLHF. In nucleotides, the sequence is TGTGCCAGCAGCCACCCAGGGGGCGGCTCCTATAATTCACCCCTCCACTTT.